The text below deals with one TCR beta chain. Its antigen is unidentified. PCR used 60 Vbeta primers and 13 Jbeta primers. The table came from immunoSEQ multiplex PCR; TCRdb's copy has only in-frame clones and leaves some out. In the table there are roughly 90,000 clones, around four fifths of which are singletons. Trimming took off 4 bases at V and 2 bases at J, with 17 bases between the two ends. The CDR3 runs to 15 residues. Germline V CDR1 and CDR2: GTSNPN, SVGIG (reference sequence). These data are taken from a study of cytomegalovirus exposure and HLA in healthy donors. Though nominally healthy at sampling, donors likely had unrecorded immune exposures. Findings of the study overall: Cytomegalovirus-associated status was assigned to approximately 160 TCR beta chains. The authors reported that TCR beta sequences could predict HLA-A and HLA-B alleles. These predictions were accurate for most subjects in the first cohort.

This TCR came from a man aged 25 to 40 in good health and CMV-seronegative. V gene TRBV30 combines with J gene TRBJ1-1; D unresolved. Sequences were obtained from PBMCs. CDR3 DNA sequence: TGTGCCTGGACAAGTTTAAGCAACTTCAACACTGAAGCTTTCTTT. Protein sequence: CAWTSLSNFNTEAFF.